This T cell receptor (beta chain) was identified during a study of T-cell reconstitution after alpha-beta-depleted transplantation in children. Findings and limits, study-wide: Expanded graft clones, several hundred of them, were reportedly the source of alpha-beta T cells about two months after transplant.

V was trimmed by 10 bases and J by 3 bases, leaving 19 bases between them. This CDR3 is built from 14 residues. Germline CDR1 and CDR2: ENHRY and SYGVKD. Researchers prepared the TCRbeta library using unique molecular identifiers, the study reports. TCRdb reanalysed the PCR reads using MiXCR and keeps one entry per CDR3 protein. The sample lists about 200,000 distinct CDR3 sequences, roughly 7% occurring once. This clonotype was found many times. The antigen is undetermined. The receptor was isolated from a boy younger than 10 with acute lymphoblastic leukemia, due to receive a stem cell transplant. The material was PBMCs, obtained before TCRalphabeta/CD19-depleted stem cell transplant. The rearrangement joins TRBV10-3 to TRBJ2-7; D might be TRBD1 (6 bases). The CDR3 region has the DNA TGTGCCACAACGGGACATTCGGATTTCTACGAGCAGTACTTC. Translated, it gives CATTGHSDFYEQYF.